Sequencing of this T cell receptor beta chain was carried out in a study of blood T cell repertoires in COVID-19. Methods used by the authors: Quantification of nucleated cells was approximated via reference gene primer amplification. TCRdb keeps only in-frame clones here, not all; method: immunoSEQ multiplex PCR. The D gene and trimming were derived from the DNA, and the V and J assignments and clone size from that table. The sample lists approximately 300,000 clones, roughly nine tenths seen once, with roughly a tenth in the top ten. Recruits, aged about 18 to 90 years, lived in 24 US areas. The length of the CDR3 is 16 residues. Germline CDR1 reads SEHNR; CDR2 reads FQNEAQ (reference sequence). V was clipped by 6 bases and J by 3 bases, with 17 bases between them. The table lists this clone with a count of one.

The receptor was derived from a woman in her twenties or thirties who had recovered from COVID-19. The rearrangement uses TRBV7-9 and TRBJ2-2, with D tentatively TRBD2 (6 bases). Sequencing used PBMCs or T cells enriched from blood (not recorded which). CDR3 residues: CASRNRDSPYTGELFF. CDR3 in DNA: TGTGCCAGCAGGAACCGGGACTCGCCTTACACCGGGGAGCTGTTTTTT.